The rows below give T cell receptor beta chains drawn from one sample of a study of metastatic and nonmetastatic thyroid tumors. TCRdb re-clonotyped the PCR reads through MiXCR. Among about 48,000 clones, about 20% were seen once, and the ten largest hold over 3%. The sample was blood. These receptor sequences come from a male donor with papillary thyroid cancer or a benign thyroid nodule (not recorded which). Some clones in this sample may be carry-over from other donors' samples. CDR3s include the opening cysteine and the closing phenylalanine or tryptophan. Each record gives: CDR3 protein, CDR3 DNA, J gene, clone size, D gene, V gene. The D gene is left open where the match is weak. Clone size is not always given. Where it is, it says once, few, many or a class for expanded clones.

CDR3aa: CASSHMWETQYF
CDR3nt: TGTGCCAGCAGCCATATGTGGGAGACCCAGTACTTC
j_gene: TRBJ2-5
abundance: many
d_gene: .
v_gene: TRBV14

CDR3aa: CASSRGSFNTEAFF
CDR3nt: TGTGCCAGCTCACGAGGGTCATTCAACACTGAAGCTTTCTTT
j_gene: TRBJ1-1
abundance: .
d_gene: .
v_gene: TRBV18

CDR3aa: CASSIPGARTGAYEQYF
CDR3nt: TGTGCCAGCAGTATACCGGGGGCGCGGACAGGGGCCTACGAGCAGTACTTC
j_gene: TRBJ2-7
abundance: .
d_gene: TRBD1
v_gene: TRBV28

CDR3aa: CASSLRVSNTGELFF
CDR3nt: TGTGCCAGCAGCCTGAGGGTCTCTAACACCGGGGAGCTGTTTTTT
j_gene: TRBJ2-2
abundance: .
d_gene: .
v_gene: TRBV3-1

CDR3aa: CASSEVSADYGYTF
CDR3nt: TGTGCCAGCAGTGAAGTGTCCGCGGATTATGGCTACACCTTC
j_gene: TRBJ1-2
abundance: few
d_gene: .
v_gene: TRBV6-1

CDR3aa: CASSFDARGRFTEAFF
CDR3nt: TGTGCCAGCAGCTTCGATGCGAGGGGGAGGTTCACTGAAGCTTTCTTT
j_gene: TRBJ1-1
abundance: .
d_gene: .
v_gene: TRBV13

CDR3aa: CASSSIAPGRIANEQFF
CDR3nt: TGTGCCAGCAGCTCGATAGCCCCGGGTCGAATAGCCAATGAGCAGTTCTTC
j_gene: TRBJ2-1
abundance: .
d_gene: .
v_gene: TRBV7-6

CDR3aa: CASSLLAGGTYEQYF
CDR3nt: TGTGCCAGCAGCTTACTAGCGGGGGGGACTTACGAGCAGTACTTC
j_gene: TRBJ2-7
abundance: .
d_gene: TRBD2
v_gene: TRBV11-2

CDR3aa: CASSLRTGANEKLFF
CDR3nt: TGTGCCAGCAGCTTAAGGACAGGGGCTAATGAAAAACTGTTTTTT
j_gene: TRBJ1-4
abundance: .
d_gene: TRBD1
v_gene: TRBV7-9

CDR3aa: CASSLAGGQETQYF
CDR3nt: TGTGCCAGCAGCTTGGCGGGGGGGCAAGAGACCCAGTACTTC
j_gene: TRBJ2-5
abundance: many
d_gene: TRBD2
v_gene: TRBV5-5

CDR3aa: CASSSRSTGELFF
CDR3nt: TGTGCCAGCAGCTCCCGGTCCACCGGGGAGCTGTTTTTT
j_gene: TRBJ2-2
abundance: many
d_gene: .
v_gene: TRBV7-9

CDR3aa: CASSELRGVGNEKLFF
CDR3nt: TGTGCCAGCAGTGAACTCCGAGGAGTGGGTAATGAAAAACTGTTTTTT
j_gene: TRBJ1-4
abundance: many
d_gene: .
v_gene: TRBV25-1

CDR3aa: CASSQELAGEYEQYF
CDR3nt: TGTGCCAGCAGCCAAGAACTAGCGGGAGAGTACGAGCAGTACTTC
j_gene: TRBJ2-7
abundance: .
d_gene: TRBD2
v_gene: TRBV4-2

CDR3aa: CASKGQGDTGELFF
CDR3nt: TGTGCCAGCAAGGGACAGGGGGACACCGGGGAGCTGTTTTTT
j_gene: TRBJ2-2
abundance: many
d_gene: TRBD1
v_gene: TRBV28

CDR3aa: CASSQEGWQNIQYF
CDR3nt: TGTGCCAGCAGCCAAGAGGGGTGGCAAAACATTCAGTACTTC
j_gene: TRBJ2-4
abundance: many
d_gene: .
v_gene: TRBV3-1

CDR3aa: CSARWLHGYTF
CDR3nt: TGCAGTGCTAGGTGGCTGCATGGCTACACCTTC
j_gene: TRBJ1-2
abundance: many
d_gene: .
v_gene: TRBV20-1

CDR3aa: CASTQEGAGGVYEQYF
CDR3nt: TGTGCCAGCACCCAAGAGGGGGCGGGGGGGGTTTATGAGCAGTACTTC
j_gene: TRBJ2-7
abundance: many
d_gene: TRBD2
v_gene: TRBV4-2

CDR3aa: CSARREAFYEQYF
CDR3nt: TGCAGTGCTAGGAGGGAGGCCTTTTACGAGCAGTACTTC
j_gene: TRBJ2-7
abundance: many
d_gene: .
v_gene: TRBV20-1

CDR3aa: CASSEVGYSGNTIYF
CDR3nt: TGTGCCAGCAGTGAAGTCGGCTACTCTGGAAACACCATATATTTT
j_gene: TRBJ1-3
abundance: many
d_gene: .
v_gene: TRBV6-1

CDR3aa: CASSYGGNEQFF
CDR3nt: TGTGCCAGCAGCTACGGGGGGAATGAGCAGTTCTTC
j_gene: TRBJ2-1
abundance: few
d_gene: TRBD2
v_gene: TRBV7-3

CDR3aa: CASSMTGFYGYGYTF
CDR3nt: TGTGCCAGCAGCATGACAGGGTTCTATGGCTATGGCTACACCTTC
j_gene: TRBJ1-2
abundance: many
d_gene: TRBD1
v_gene: TRBV5-8

CDR3aa: CASSLFGGPYNSPLHF
CDR3nt: TGTGCCAGCAGTTTATTCGGGGGACCCTATAATTCACCCCTCCACTTT
j_gene: TRBJ1-6
abundance: many
d_gene: .
v_gene: TRBV28

CDR3aa: CASSRAQYQETQYF
CDR3nt: TGTGCCAGCAGCCGAGCGCAGTACCAAGAGACCCAGTACTTC
j_gene: TRBJ2-5
abundance: many
d_gene: .
v_gene: TRBV7-2

CDR3aa: CASSRGRPEKLFF
CDR3nt: TGTGCCAGCTCACGGGGTCGCCCTGAAAAACTGTTTTTT
j_gene: TRBJ1-4
abundance: .
d_gene: .
v_gene: TRBV18

CDR3aa: CASSQDGDRGGYTF
CDR3nt: TGTGCCAGCAGCCAAGATGGGGACAGGGGTGGCTACACCTTC
j_gene: TRBJ1-2
abundance: many
d_gene: TRBD1
v_gene: TRBV3-1

CDR3aa: CASSLGRVYNEQFF
CDR3nt: TGTGCCAGCAGCCTAGGGAGGGTTTACAATGAGCAGTTCTTC
j_gene: TRBJ2-1
abundance: few
d_gene: TRBD2
v_gene: TRBV6-1

CDR3aa: CASSYGGLQYEQYF
CDR3nt: TGTGCCAGCAGTTACGGGGGACTCCAATACGAGCAGTACTTC
j_gene: TRBJ2-7
abundance: .
d_gene: .
v_gene: TRBV6-2/TRBV6-3

CDR3aa: CASSYRAGNQPQHF
CDR3nt: TGTGCCAGCAGCTACAGGGCAGGAAATCAGCCCCAGCATTTT
j_gene: TRBJ1-5
abundance: many
d_gene: .
v_gene: TRBV3-1

CDR3aa: CASSLSPTGVYGYTF
CDR3nt: TGTGCCAGCAGTTTAAGCCCTACAGGGGTCTATGGCTACACCTTC
j_gene: TRBJ1-2
abundance: many
d_gene: TRBD1
v_gene: TRBV11-2

CDR3aa: CASSREVLNYGYTF
CDR3nt: TGTGCCAGCAGCCGGGAAGTTCTCAACTATGGCTACACCTTC
j_gene: TRBJ1-2
abundance: many
d_gene: .
v_gene: TRBV28

CDR3aa: CASSFTPVGGSSYNSPLRF
CDR3nt: TGTGCCAGCAGCTTCACCCCCGTAGGGGGTAGTTCCTATAATTCACCCCTCCGCTTT
j_gene: TRBJ1-6
abundance: .
d_gene: .
v_gene: TRBV5-4

CDR3aa: CASRVDPGSRTQPQHF
CDR3nt: TGTGCCAGCAGAGTCGACCCGGGGTCCAGGACTCAGCCCCAGCATTTT
j_gene: TRBJ1-5
abundance: many
d_gene: .
v_gene: TRBV28

CDR3aa: CASSFLGRAYQPQHF
CDR3nt: TGTGCCAGCAGTTTCCTTGGCAGGGCGTACCAGCCCCAGCATTTT
j_gene: TRBJ1-5
abundance: many
d_gene: .
v_gene: TRBV28

CDR3aa: CASSPFLNGNTEAFF
CDR3nt: TGTGCCAGCAGCCCCTTCTTAAACGGAAACACTGAAGCTTTCTTT
j_gene: TRBJ1-1
abundance: many
d_gene: .
v_gene: TRBV3-1

CDR3aa: CANSYGESYEHYF
CDR3nt: TGTGCCAACAGTTACGGTGAGAGCTACGAGCATTACTTC
j_gene: TRBJ2-7
abundance: .
d_gene: .
v_gene: TRBV6-9

CDR3aa: CASRNVVRETQYF
CDR3nt: TGTGCCAGCAGAAACGTAGTAAGGGAGACCCAGTACTTC
j_gene: TRBJ2-5
abundance: few
d_gene: .
v_gene: TRBV28

CDR3aa: CASSEGVRTDTQYF
CDR3nt: TGTGCCAGCAGCGAGGGGGTCAGGACAGATACGCAGTATTTT
j_gene: TRBJ2-3
abundance: many
d_gene: .
v_gene: TRBV9

CDR3aa: CASSYSPWCSRRNTEAFF
CDR3nt: TGTGCCAGCAGTTACTCGCCGTGGTGCTCCCGCCGGAACACTGAAGCTTTCTTT
j_gene: TRBJ1-1
abundance: .
d_gene: .
v_gene: TRBV6-2/TRBV6-3

CDR3aa: CSASQTGNEQFF
CDR3nt: TGCAGTGCTAGCCAGACAGGGAATGAGCAGTTCTTC
j_gene: TRBJ2-1
abundance: .
d_gene: TRBD1
v_gene: TRBV20-1

CDR3aa: CASSLAQGGGGETQYF
CDR3nt: TGTGCCAGCAGCTTAGCGCAGGGGGGAGGCGGGGAGACCCAGTACTTC
j_gene: TRBJ2-5
abundance: few
d_gene: .
v_gene: TRBV7-2

CDR3aa: CASRGGTGNTEAFF
CDR3nt: TGCGCCAGCCGGGGTGGGACGGGTAACACTGAAGCTTTCTTT
j_gene: TRBJ1-1
abundance: .
d_gene: .
v_gene: TRBV5-1

CDR3aa: CASSFGQRIYNEQFF
CDR3nt: TGTGCCAGCAGTTTCGGGCAGCGGATTTACAATGAGCAGTTCTTC
j_gene: TRBJ2-1
abundance: many
d_gene: .
v_gene: TRBV27

CDR3aa: CASTTGQETQYF
CDR3nt: TGTGCCAGCACCACAGGTCAAGAGACCCAGTACTTC
j_gene: TRBJ2-5
abundance: many
d_gene: .
v_gene: TRBV6-1

CDR3aa: CASSWRPRNGAGEQYF
CDR3nt: TGTGCCAGCAGCTGGAGGCCTAGGAACGGGGCTGGGGAGCAGTACTTC
j_gene: TRBJ2-7
abundance: few
d_gene: .
v_gene: TRBV5-4

CDR3aa: CASTPYPRADTQYF
CDR3nt: TGTGCCAGCACCCCGTACCCTAGGGCAGATACGCAGTATTTT
j_gene: TRBJ2-3
abundance: many
d_gene: .
v_gene: TRBV6-1

CDR3aa: CASSSALLNTEAFF
CDR3nt: TGTGCCAGCAGCTCGGCGCTACTGAACACTGAAGCTTTCTTT
j_gene: TRBJ1-1
abundance: many
d_gene: .
v_gene: TRBV5-4

CDR3aa: CASSRGGPDTQYF
CDR3nt: TGTGCCAGCAGCAGGGGTGGGCCAGATACGCAGTATTTT
j_gene: TRBJ2-3
abundance: .
d_gene: .
v_gene: TRBV7-3

CDR3aa: CASSFKSEQYF
CDR3nt: TGTGCCAGCAGCTTTAAGAGCGAGCAGTACTTC
j_gene: TRBJ2-7
abundance: many
d_gene: .
v_gene: TRBV5-4

CDR3aa: CASRMDMGAGELFF
CDR3nt: TGTGCCAGCAGGATGGACATGGGGGCCGGGGAGCTGTTTTTT
j_gene: TRBJ2-2
abundance: few
d_gene: .
v_gene: TRBV6-1

CDR3aa: CRGAQIGTEAFF
CDR3nt: TGCAGGGGGGCGCAAATAGGAACTGAAGCTTTCTTT
j_gene: TRBJ1-1
abundance: few
d_gene: .
v_gene: TRBV20-1

CDR3aa: CASSLSMGNQPQHF
CDR3nt: TGTGCCAGCAGCTTAAGTATGGGCAATCAGCCCCAGCATTTT
j_gene: TRBJ1-5
abundance: many
d_gene: .
v_gene: TRBV11-2

CDR3aa: CASRDTTDTEAFF
CDR3nt: TGTGCCAGTAGGGACACGACGGACACTGAAGCTTTCTTT
j_gene: TRBJ1-1
abundance: many
d_gene: .
v_gene: TRBV19

CDR3aa: CSARVLRTGLRLADPYEQYF
CDR3nt: TGCAGTGCTAGAGTTTTGAGGACAGGTCTTAGACTAGCGGACCCCTACGAGCAGTACTTC
j_gene: TRBJ2-7
abundance: many
d_gene: TRBD2
v_gene: TRBV20-1